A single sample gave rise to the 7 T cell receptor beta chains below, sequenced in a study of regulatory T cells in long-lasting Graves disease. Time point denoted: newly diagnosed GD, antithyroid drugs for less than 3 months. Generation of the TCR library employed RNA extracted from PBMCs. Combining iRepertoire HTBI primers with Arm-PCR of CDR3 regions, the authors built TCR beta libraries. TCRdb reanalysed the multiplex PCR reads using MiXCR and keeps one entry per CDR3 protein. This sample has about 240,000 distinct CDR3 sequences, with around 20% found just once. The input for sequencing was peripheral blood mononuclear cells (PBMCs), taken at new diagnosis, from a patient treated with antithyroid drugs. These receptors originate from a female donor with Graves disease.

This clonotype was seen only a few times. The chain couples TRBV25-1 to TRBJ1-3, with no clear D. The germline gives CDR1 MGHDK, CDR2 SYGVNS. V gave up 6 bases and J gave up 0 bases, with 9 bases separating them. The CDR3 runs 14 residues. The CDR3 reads CASSRLHSGNTIYF. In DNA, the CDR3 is TGTGCCAGCAGCCGGCTCCACTCTGGAAACACCATATATTTT.

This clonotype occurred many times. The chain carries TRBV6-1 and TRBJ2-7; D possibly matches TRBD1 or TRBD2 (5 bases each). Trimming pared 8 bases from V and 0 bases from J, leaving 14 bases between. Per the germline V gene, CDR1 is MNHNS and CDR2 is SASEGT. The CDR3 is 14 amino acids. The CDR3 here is CASVRDQSSYEQYF. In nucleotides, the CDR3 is TGTGCCAGCGTCCGGGACCAGAGCTCCTACGAGCAGTACTTC.

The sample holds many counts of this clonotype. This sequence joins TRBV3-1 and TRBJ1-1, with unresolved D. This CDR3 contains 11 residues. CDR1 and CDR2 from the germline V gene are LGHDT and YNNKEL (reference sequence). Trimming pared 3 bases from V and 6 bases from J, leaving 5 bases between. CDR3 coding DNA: TGTGCCAGCAGCCATTTGTCTGAAGCTTTCTTT. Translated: CASSHLSEAFF.

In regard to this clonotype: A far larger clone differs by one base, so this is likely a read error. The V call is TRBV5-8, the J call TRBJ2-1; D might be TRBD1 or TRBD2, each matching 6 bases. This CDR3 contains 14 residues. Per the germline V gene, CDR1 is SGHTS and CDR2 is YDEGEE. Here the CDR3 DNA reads TGCGCCAGCAGCTTTACTGAACAGGGAGGAGGGGAGTTCTTC. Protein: CASSFTEQGGGEFF. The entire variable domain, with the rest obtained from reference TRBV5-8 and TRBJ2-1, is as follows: EAGVTQSPTHLIKTRGQQATLRCSPISGHTSVYWYQQALGLGLQFLLWYDEGEERNRGNFPPRFSGRQFPNYSSELNVNALELEDSALYLCASSFTEQGGGEFFGPGTRLTVL.

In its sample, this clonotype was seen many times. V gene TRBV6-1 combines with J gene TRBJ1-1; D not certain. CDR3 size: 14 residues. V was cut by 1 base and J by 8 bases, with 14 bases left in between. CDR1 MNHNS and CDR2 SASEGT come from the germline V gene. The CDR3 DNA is TGTGCCAGCAGTGAAGTCGGACTGCCGACCGAAGCTTTCTTT. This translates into CASSEVGLPTEAFF.

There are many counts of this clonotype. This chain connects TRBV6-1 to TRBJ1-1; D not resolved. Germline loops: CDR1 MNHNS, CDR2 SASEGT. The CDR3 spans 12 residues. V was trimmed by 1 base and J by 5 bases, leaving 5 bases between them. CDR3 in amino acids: CASSEVGTEAFF. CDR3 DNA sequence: TGTGCCAGCAGTGAAGTGGGGACTGAAGCTTTCTTT.

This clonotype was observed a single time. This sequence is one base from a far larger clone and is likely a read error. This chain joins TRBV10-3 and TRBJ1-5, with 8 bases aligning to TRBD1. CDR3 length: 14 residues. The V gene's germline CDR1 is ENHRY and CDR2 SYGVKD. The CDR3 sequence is CASSGTGVNRPQHF. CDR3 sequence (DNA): TGTGCCAGCAGCGGGACAGGCGTCAATCGGCCCCAGCATTTT.